This T cell receptor (beta chain) was recorded in a study of blood T cell repertoires in COVID-19. Study-level information: COVID-19 samples from acute and convalescent phases originated in the United States, Italy and Spain. T cells, B-cell-depleted T cells, or PBMCs provided the cDNA or gDNA that served as material.

Using immunoSEQ multiplex PCR, the repertoire was profiled, and TCRdb retains in-frame clones only, with some absent. The sample gives 110,000 to 150,000 clones, more than 75% of which show up once; over 9% is in the top ten. The germline CDR1 and CDR2 sequences are MDHEN and SYDVKM. With 3 bases removed from V and 3 bases from J, the gap between germline ends came to 5 bases. The CDR3 is 12 residues long. The age range of participants was 18 to 89 years, with residence in roughly 25 US areas. Assignment of participants to cohorts was predicated upon participant-reported clinical history. The source is a man aged 60 to 75 who had recovered from COVID-19. The material sequenced was PBMCs or T cells enriched from blood (not recorded which). The rearrangement links TRBV28 to TRBJ2-5; perhaps TRBD2 as D (5 bases). This CDR3 reads CASSFGEETQYF. The CDR3, as DNA: TGTGCCAGCAGTTTCGGGGAAGAGACCCAGTACTTC. Full variable domain (missing parts from reference TRBV28 and TRBJ2-5): DVKVTQSSRYLVKRTGEKVFLECVQDMDHENMFWYRQDPGLGLRLIYFSYDVKMKEKGDIPEGYSVSREKKERFSLILESASTNQTSMYLCASSFGEETQYFGPGTRLLVL.